The rows below give T cell receptor beta chains drawn from one sample of a study of blood T cell repertoires in COVID-19. Clones were sequenced by immunoSEQ multiplex PCR, and TCRdb holds only the in-frame ones, with some missing. The sample has 100,000 to 150,000 clones; around 86% are singletons. Sequencing used peripheral blood. These receptor sequences come from a human donor in a cohort sampled during active COVID-19. Each CDR3 is given with its conserved first and last residue. Fields, in order: clone size, V gene, J gene, CDR3 length, D gene, CDR3 DNA, CDR3 protein. A D gene is named only where the DNA matches it firmly. Expanded clones are given a class, and other clones once, few, many or no size at all.

few	TRBV7-9	TRBJ2-7	15	.	TGTGCCAGCAGCTGGGGCGAAGGGTGGGAAAACGAGCAGTACTTC	CASSWGEGWENEQYF
.	TRBV6-5	TRBJ2-1	14	.	TGTGCCAGCAGGCTTGCTTCCGCCGGCAATGAGCAGTTCTTC	CASRLASAGNEQFF
.	TRBV4-3	TRBJ2-1	17	TRBD2	TGCGCCAGCAGCCAAGATAGGGCGGGAGGGCCCTCTGGTGAGCAGTTCTTC	CASSQDRAGGPSGEQFF
.	TRBV7-9	TRBJ1-6	17	.	TGTGCCAGCAGCTGGGAGTGGGGGCCGGGGCATAATTCACCCCTCCACTTT	CASSWEWGPGHNSPLHF
.	TRBV4-1	TRBJ2-1	14	.	TGCGCCAGCAGCCAAGGACAGGAGAACAATGAGCAGTTCTTC	CASSQGQENNEQFF
.	TRBV7-2	TRBJ2-7	11	.	TGTGCCAGCAGCTTATACTACGAGCAGTACTTC	CASSLYYEQYF
once	TRBV6-5	TRBJ2-1	14	TRBD2	TGTGCCAGCAGCAGACTAGCGGGGTACAATGAGCAGTTCTTC	CASSRLAGYNEQFF
.	TRBV3-1/TRBV3-2	TRBJ2-1	15	.	TGTGCCAGCAGCCCCACCCATAGCTCCTACAATGAGCAGTTCTTC	CASSPTHSSYNEQFF
.	TRBV5-1	TRBJ2-5	14	TRBD2	TGCGCCAGCAGCTTGGATCTAGCGGGAGAGACCCAGTACTTC	CASSLDLAGETQYF
.	TRBV5-6	TRBJ2-5	16	TRBD1	TGTGCCAGCAGCTTGGGGGTACAGGGGGCGAGAGAGACCCAGTACTTC	CASSLGVQGARETQYF
.	TRBV5-1	TRBJ2-2	15	TRBD1	TGCGCCAGCAGCCGGGACAGGGTCCCTACCGGGGAGCTGTTTTTT	CASSRDRVPTGELFF
.	TRBV14	TRBJ2-5	14	TRBD1	TGTGCCAGCAGCCGAAGACAGGGTCAAGAGACCCAGTACTTC	CASSRRQGQETQYF
.	TRBV25-1	TRBJ1-4	12	.	TGTGCCAGCAGTGACTTTAGAGAAAAACTGTTTTTT	CASSDFREKLFF
.	TRBV28	TRBJ2-1	15	TRBD2	TGTGCCAGCACCACAAATAGCGGGAGGGCCTTTGTGCAGTTCTTC	CASTTNSGRAFVQFF
.	TRBV30	TRBJ2-7	13	TRBD2	TGTGCCTGGAGTGGCCTAGCGGGAGGCGAGCAGTACTTC	CAWSGLAGGEQYF
.	TRBV6-1	TRBJ2-2	15	.	TGTGCCAGCAGTGAAGCGGGGGCAGGGAGTGGGGAGCTGTTTTTT	CASSEAGAGSGELFF
.	TRBV27	TRBJ2-1	15	TRBD2	TGTGCCAGCAGTCTACTAGCGGGCTCCTACAATGAGCAGTTCTTC	CASSLLAGSYNEQFF
.	TRBV6-5	TRBJ2-7	11	.	TGTGCCAGCACTCTCTCCTACGAGCAGTACTTC	CASTLSYEQYF
.	TRBV7-9	TRBJ2-1	16	TRBD2	TGTGCCAGCAGCTCAACCACTAGCGGGAGTACCAATGAGCAGTTCTTC	CASSSTTSGSTNEQFF
.	TRBV7-9	TRBJ2-3	15	.	TGTGCCAGCAGCCGTTGGGCCGGGAGTGCAGATACGCAGTATTTT	CASSRWAGSADTQYF
few	TRBV19	TRBJ1-3	14	.	TGTGCCAGTACCAGGGGACCCTCTGGAAACACCATATATTTT	CASTRGPSGNTIYF
.	TRBV24-1	TRBJ2-1	16	TRBD2	TGTGCCACCAGTAATCTAGCGGGAGACAATTACAATGAGCAGTTCTTC	CATSNLAGDNYNEQFF
.	TRBV6-5	TRBJ2-3	15	.	TGTGCCAGCAGTTACTCCCAGGGGATCCCAGATACGCAGTATTTT	CASSYSQGIPDTQYF
.	TRBV12-3/TRBV12-4	TRBJ1-2	12	.	TGTGCCAGCAGCCGTGGGGCCTATGGCTACACCTTC	CASSRGAYGYTF
.	TRBV29-1	TRBJ2-3	15	.	TGCAGCGTTCGACTGCCGTACCGGTACACAGATACGCAGTATTTT	CSVRLPYRYTDTQYF
.	TRBV9	TRBJ2-5	18	TRBD2	TGTGCCAGCAGCGTAGGCCCCACTAGCGGGAGGGCGTCAGAGACCCAGTACTTC	CASSVGPTSGRASETQYF
once	TRBV10-3	TRBJ2-1	15	TRBD2	TGTGCCATCAGTGAGCGGGAGGACCGATACAATGAGCAGTTCTTC	CAISEREDRYNEQFF
.	TRBV11-2	TRBJ2-1	15	TRBD2	TGTGCCAGCAGCCATGGACTAGCGGGAGTGCATGAGCAGTTCTTC	CASSHGLAGVHEQFF
.	TRBV29-1	TRBJ1-4	14	.	TGCAGCGTCGGGGGGCCTTCTCCAAGCGAAAAACTGTTTTTT	CSVGGPSPSEKLFF
.	TRBV24-1	TRBJ1-5	17	TRBD1	TGTGCCACCAGTGACACCCTCGGGACAGGGGTAAGTCAGCCCCAGCATTTT	CATSDTLGTGVSQPQHF
.	TRBV4-1	TRBJ1-5	15	.	TGCGCCAGCAGCCAAGAAGGCCGGGACAATCAGCCCCAGCATTTT	CASSQEGRDNQPQHF
.	TRBV11-2	TRBJ2-1	16	TRBD2	TGTGCCAGCAGCTTAGGGAGTGCGGGAGGGCGATATGAGCAGTTCTTC	CASSLGSAGGRYEQFF
.	TRBV6-2/TRBV6-3	TRBJ2-7	14	TRBD1	TGTGCCAGCAGTTACGACCGACAGGGTTCCGAGCAGTACTTC	CASSYDRQGSEQYF
.	TRBV11-2	TRBJ2-7	15	.	TGTGCCAGCAGCTTAGGAGGACTCCAGTCCTACGAGCAGTACTTC	CASSLGGLQSYEQYF
.	TRBV4-1	TRBJ1-5	13	.	TGCGCCAGCAGCCAAGTACTCAATCAGCCCCAGCATTTT	CASSQVLNQPQHF
once	TRBV18	TRBJ1-4	13	.	TGTGCCAGCTCACCCCCCACATCGGAAAAACTGTTTTTT	CASSPPTSEKLFF
.	TRBV2	TRBJ2-5	15	.	TGTGCCAGCAGTCCTTACGCGGCTCGACAAGAGACCCAGTACTTC	CASSPYAARQETQYF
.	TRBV6-1	TRBJ1-1	17	.	TGTGCCAGCAGTGATCCAAACGACAGGTCTTCTTTCACTGAAGCTTTCTTT	CASSDPNDRSSFTEAFF
.	TRBV5-8	TRBJ2-3	19	.	TGTGCCAGCAGTTACCTGACAGGCACGACAAGAAAAAGCACAGATACGCAGTATTTT	CASSYLTGTTRKSTDTQYF
.	TRBV7-2	TRBJ2-1	17	.	TGTGCCAGCAGCCCCCCCCTATGGGTTACAGCAGGGAATGAGCAGTTCTTC	CASSPPLWVTAGNEQFF
.	TRBV19	TRBJ2-5	13	.	TGTGCCAGTAGTACCACATCTGCCGAGACCCAGTACTTC	CASSTTSAETQYF
.	TRBV7-6	TRBJ1-1	16	TRBD1	TGTGCCAGCAGCCGCCTCAACAGGGGAATGAACACTGAAGCTTTCTTT	CASSRLNRGMNTEAFF
.	TRBV18	TRBJ1-1	17	TRBD1	TGTGCCAGCTCCTTAATGAAACAGGGGGCCCTGAACACTGAAGCTTTCTTT	CASSLMKQGALNTEAFF
.	TRBV7-9	TRBJ1-1	13	.	TGTGCCAGCAGTGACAGTCTTAACACTGAAGCTTTCTTT	CASSDSLNTEAFF
.	TRBV4-1	TRBJ1-5	14	.	TGCGCCAGCAGCCAAGTAACAGCCAATCAGCCCCAGCATTTT	CASSQVTANQPQHF
once	TRBV18	TRBJ1-3	18	.	TGTGCCAGCTCACCGCCCTCTGGAAGGGGCCGCTCTGGAAACACCATATATTTT	CASSPPSGRGRSGNTIYF
.	TRBV3-1/TRBV3-2	TRBJ2-3	16	.	TGTGCCAGCAGCCCGTCGACTGGAGGAGGGACAGATACGCAGTATTTT	CASSPSTGGGTDTQYF
.	TRBV19	TRBJ2-3	15	TRBD2	TGTGCCAGTAGAGTGACTAGCGGGAGGGCAGATACGCAGTATTTT	CASRVTSGRADTQYF
.	TRBV19	TRBJ1-3	16	TRBD1	TGTGCCAGTAGTATGTCCAACAGGGGTCCTGGAAACACCATATATTTT	CASSMSNRGPGNTIYF
.	TRBV5-1	TRBJ2-1	19	TRBD2	TGCGCCAGCAGCTTGGGTACCGGACTAGCGGGAGGTCAGGGCAATGAGCAGTTCTTC	CASSLGTGLAGGQGNEQFF
once	TRBV24-1	TRBJ2-5	15	TRBD1	TGTGCCACCAGTGCCGGGACAGGGGGGCCAGAGACCCAGTACTTC	CATSAGTGGPETQYF
.	TRBV11-2	TRBJ2-6	16	.	TGTGCCAGCAGCTTAGTTTGGAGCTCTGGGGCCAACGTCCTGACTTTC	CASSLVWSSGANVLTF
.	TRBV6-5	TRBJ2-3	14	TRBD1	TGTGCCAGCAGGAGGGACAGGTACGAAGATACGCAGTATTTT	CASRRDRYEDTQYF
.	TRBV9	TRBJ2-3	18	TRBD2	TGTGCCAGCAGCGTGGGACTAGCGGGAGGGCCTGGGGCAGATACGCAGTATTTT	CASSVGLAGGPGADTQYF